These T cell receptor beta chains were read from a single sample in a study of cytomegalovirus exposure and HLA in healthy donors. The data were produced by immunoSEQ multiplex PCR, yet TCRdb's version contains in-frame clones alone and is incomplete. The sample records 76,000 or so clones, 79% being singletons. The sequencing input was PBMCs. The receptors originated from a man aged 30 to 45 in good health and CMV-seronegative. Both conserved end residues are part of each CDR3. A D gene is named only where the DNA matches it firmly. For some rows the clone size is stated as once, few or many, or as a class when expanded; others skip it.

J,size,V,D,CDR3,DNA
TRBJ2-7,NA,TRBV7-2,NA,CASSVFRGYEQYF,TGTGCCAGCAGCGTATTCCGGGGTTACGAGCAGTACTTC
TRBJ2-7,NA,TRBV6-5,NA,CASSYSQAQGEQYF,TGTGCCAGCAGTTACTCTCAAGCTCAGGGCGAGCAGTACTTC
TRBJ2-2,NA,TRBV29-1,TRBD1,CSATGSPTGELFF,TGCAGCGCGACAGGGAGTCCCACCGGGGAGCTGTTTTTT
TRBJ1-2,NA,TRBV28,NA,CASSEPSFLAENYGYTF,TGTGCCAGCAGCGAACCTTCCTTTCTAGCGGAGAACTATGGCTACACCTTC
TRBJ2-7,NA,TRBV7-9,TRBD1,CASRRMGQGAGEQYF,TGTGCCAGCAGGCGAATGGGACAGGGGGCCGGAGAGCAGTACTTC
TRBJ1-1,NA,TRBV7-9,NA,CASSYGAGTVEAFF,TGTGCCAGCAGCTATGGGGCAGGGACTGTTGAAGCTTTCTTT
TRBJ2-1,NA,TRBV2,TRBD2,CASGTSGYNEQFF,TGTGCCAGCGGGACTAGCGGTTACAATGAGCAGTTCTTC
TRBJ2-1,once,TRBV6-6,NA,CASSSAPGQSYNEQFF,TGTGCCAGCAGTTCCGCCCCGGGACAAAGCTACAATGAGCAGTTCTTC
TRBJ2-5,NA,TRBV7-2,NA,CASSLRAAETQYF,TGTGCCAGCAGCTTACGAGCGGCAGAGACCCAGTACTTC
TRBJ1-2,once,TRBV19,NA,CASSIAALGYGYTF,TGTGCCAGTAGTATCGCGGCCCTTGGCTATGGCTACACCTTC
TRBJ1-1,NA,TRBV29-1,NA,CSVGQGGSKNTEAFF,TGCAGCGTGGGTCAGGGCGGCTCCAAGAACACTGAAGCTTTCTTT
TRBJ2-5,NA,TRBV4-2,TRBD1,CASSQEAAGGMETQYF,TGTGCCAGCAGCCAAGAGGCAGCAGGGGGAATGGAGACCCAGTACTTC
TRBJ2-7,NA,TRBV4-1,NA,CASIRREQYF,TGCGCCAGTATTAGGAGAGAGCAGTACTTC
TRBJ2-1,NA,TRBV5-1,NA,CASSVEGTGRFF,TGCGCCAGCAGCGTTGAAGGAACAGGGCGGTTCTTC
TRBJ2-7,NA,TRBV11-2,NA,CASSAPPGKNEQYF,TGTGCCAGCAGCGCGCCCCCCGGGAAGAACGAGCAGTACTTC
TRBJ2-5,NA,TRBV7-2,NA,CASSYRPGAGETQYF,TGTGCCAGCAGCTACCGCCCTGGGGCCGGGGAGACCCAGTACTTC
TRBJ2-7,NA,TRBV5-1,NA,CASSLGAGSYEQYF,TGCGCCAGCAGCTTGGGGGCAGGCTCCTACGAGCAGTACTTC
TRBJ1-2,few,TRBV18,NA,CASSPRETDGYTF,TGTGCCAGCTCGCCCAGGGAAACCGATGGCTACACCTTC
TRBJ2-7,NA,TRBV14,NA,CASSQVPGTRSYEQYF,TGTGCCAGCAGCCAAGTTCCCGGGACACGCTCCTACGAGCAGTACTTC
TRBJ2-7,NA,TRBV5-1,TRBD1,CASSLTGTGAYEQYF,TGCGCCAGCAGCCTTACCGGGACAGGAGCATACGAGCAGTACTTC
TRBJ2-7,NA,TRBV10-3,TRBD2,CAISEGLAGGDEQYF,TGTGCCATCAGTGAGGGACTAGCGGGAGGGGACGAGCAGTACTTC
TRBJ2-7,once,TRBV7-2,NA,CASSLGGFSYEQYF,TGTGCCAGCAGCTTGGGGGGATTCTCCTACGAGCAGTACTTC
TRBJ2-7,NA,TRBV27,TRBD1,CASSSLSTGGSYEQYF,TGTGCCAGCAGTTCCTTGTCCACAGGGGGGTCCTACGAGCAGTACTTC
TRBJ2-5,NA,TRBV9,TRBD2,CASSVQASGGPVQETQYF,TGTGCCAGCAGCGTACAGGCTAGCGGGGGGCCCGTCCAAGAGACCCAGTACTTC
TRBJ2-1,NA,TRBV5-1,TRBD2,CASSLASQRGLDEQFF,TGCGCCAGCAGCTTGGCGAGCCAGCGGGGGTTAGATGAGCAGTTCTTC
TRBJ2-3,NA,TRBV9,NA,CASSARWGASTDTQYF,TGTGCCAGCAGCGCCCGTTGGGGAGCTAGCACAGATACGCAGTATTTT
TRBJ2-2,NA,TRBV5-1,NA,CASSLAQQAVPGELFF,TGCGCCAGCAGCTTGGCACAACAGGCGGTTCCCGGGGAGCTGTTTTTT
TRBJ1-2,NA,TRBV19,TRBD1,CASSIWGTVGYGYTF,TGTGCCAGTAGTATTTGGGGGACAGTCGGCTATGGCTACACCTTC
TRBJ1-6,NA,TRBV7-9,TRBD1,CASSSTGDNSPLHF,TGTGCCAGCAGCTCCACAGGGGATAATTCACCCCTCCACTTT
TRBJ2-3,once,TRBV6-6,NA,CASSAQFTDTQYF,TGTGCCAGCAGTGCACAATTCACAGATACGCAGTATTTT
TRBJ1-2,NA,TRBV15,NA,CATRSGGEGYGYTF,TGTGCCACCAGGTCGGGGGGTGAGGGCTATGGCTACACCTTC
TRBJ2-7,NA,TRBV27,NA,CASSLRTSYEQYF,TGTGCCAGCAGTTTAAGAACATCCTACGAGCAGTACTTC
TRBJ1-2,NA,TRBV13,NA,CASSPRGLVNGYTF,TGTGCCAGCAGCCCCAGGGGTCTGGTGAATGGCTACACCTTC
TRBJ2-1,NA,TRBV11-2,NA,CASSLAAGSREQFF,TGTGCCAGCAGCTTAGCAGCAGGGTCGCGTGAGCAGTTCTTC
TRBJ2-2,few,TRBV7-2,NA,CASSFPGLNTGELFF,TGTGCCAGCAGCTTCCCGGGACTTAACACCGGGGAGCTGTTTTTT
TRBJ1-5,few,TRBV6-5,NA,CASSYARGRQPQHF,TGTGCCAGCAGTTATGCCAGGGGACGCCAGCCCCAGCATTTT
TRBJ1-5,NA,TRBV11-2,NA,CASSRGGYQPQHF,TGTGCCAGCAGCCGGGGGGGATATCAGCCCCAGCATTTT
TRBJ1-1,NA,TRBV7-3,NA,CSSSQGGLAGTEAFF,TGTTCCAGCAGTCAAGGGGGTCTCGCTGGGACTGAAGCTTTCTTT
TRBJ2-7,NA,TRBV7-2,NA,CASSPQGTPSSYEQYF,TGTGCCAGCAGCCCCCAAGGGACACCGAGCTCCTACGAGCAGTACTTC
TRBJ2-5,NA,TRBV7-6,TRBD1,CASSFRTGDETQYF,TGTGCCAGCAGCTTTCGGACAGGGGATGAGACCCAGTACTTC
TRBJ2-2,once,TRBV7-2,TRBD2,CASSLAQGLARAGELFF,TGTGCCAGCAGCTTAGCGCAGGGACTAGCGAGGGCCGGGGAGCTGTTTTTT
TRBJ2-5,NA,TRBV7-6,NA,CASSLKTSAGQETQYF,TGTGCCAGCAGCTTAAAAACCTCGGCAGGCCAAGAGACCCAGTACTTC
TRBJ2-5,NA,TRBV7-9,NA,CASSSGLSTGWTQYF,TGTGCCAGCAGCTCGGGACTCTCGACGGGTTGGACCCAGTACTTC
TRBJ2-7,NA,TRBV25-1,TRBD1,CASSAGQYEQYF,TGTGCCAGCAGTGCGGGACAGTACGAGCAGTACTTC
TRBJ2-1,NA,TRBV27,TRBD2,CASSINGGSGNEQFF,TGTGCCAGCAGTATTAATGGCGGGAGTGGTAATGAGCAGTTCTTC
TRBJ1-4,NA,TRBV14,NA,CASSLGLGEKLFF,TGTGCCAGCAGCCTCGGGTTAGGTGAAAAACTGTTTTTT
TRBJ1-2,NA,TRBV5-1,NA,CASSLSDSYGYTF,TGCGCCAGCAGCTTGTCAGACAGCTATGGCTACACCTTC
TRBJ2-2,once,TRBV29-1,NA,CSVERGWNTGELFF,TGCAGCGTGGAACGGGGATGGAACACCGGGGAGCTGTTTTTT
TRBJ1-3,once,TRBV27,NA,CASSLLGSDTIYF,TGTGCCAGCAGTTTATTAGGGAGTGACACCATATATTTT